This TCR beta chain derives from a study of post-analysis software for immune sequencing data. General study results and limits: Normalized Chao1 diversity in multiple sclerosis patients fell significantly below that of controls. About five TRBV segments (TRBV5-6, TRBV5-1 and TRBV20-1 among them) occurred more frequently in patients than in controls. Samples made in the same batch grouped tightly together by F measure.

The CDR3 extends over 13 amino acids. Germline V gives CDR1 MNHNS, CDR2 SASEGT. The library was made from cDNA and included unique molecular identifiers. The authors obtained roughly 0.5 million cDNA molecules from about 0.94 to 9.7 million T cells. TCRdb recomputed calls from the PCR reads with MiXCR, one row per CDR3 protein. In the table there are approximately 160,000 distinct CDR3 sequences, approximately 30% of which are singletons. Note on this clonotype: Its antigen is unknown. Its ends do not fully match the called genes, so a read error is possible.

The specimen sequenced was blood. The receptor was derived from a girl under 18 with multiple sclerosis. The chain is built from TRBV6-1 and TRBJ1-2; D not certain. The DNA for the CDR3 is TGTGTCAGCAGTGTGTGGCGGAGCTATGGCTACACCTTC. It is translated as CVSSVWRSYGYTF.